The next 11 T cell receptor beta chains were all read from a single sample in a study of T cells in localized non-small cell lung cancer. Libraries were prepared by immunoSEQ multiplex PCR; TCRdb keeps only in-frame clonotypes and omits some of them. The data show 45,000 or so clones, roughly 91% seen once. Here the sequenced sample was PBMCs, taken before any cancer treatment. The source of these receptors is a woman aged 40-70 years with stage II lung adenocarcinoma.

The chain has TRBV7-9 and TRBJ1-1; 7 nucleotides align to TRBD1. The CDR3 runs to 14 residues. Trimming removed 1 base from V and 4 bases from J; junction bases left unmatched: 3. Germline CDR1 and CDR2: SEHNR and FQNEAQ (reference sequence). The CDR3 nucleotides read TGTGCCAGCAGCTTAGACCGACAGGGCACTGAAGCTTTCTTT. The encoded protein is CASSLDRQGTEAFF.

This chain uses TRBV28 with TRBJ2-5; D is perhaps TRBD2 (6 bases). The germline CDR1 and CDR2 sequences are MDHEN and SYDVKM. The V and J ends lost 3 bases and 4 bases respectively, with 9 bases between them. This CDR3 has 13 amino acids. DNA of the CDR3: TGTGCCAGCAGTTTGCGGGGCGGAGAGACCCAGTACTTC. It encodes CASSLRGGETQYF.

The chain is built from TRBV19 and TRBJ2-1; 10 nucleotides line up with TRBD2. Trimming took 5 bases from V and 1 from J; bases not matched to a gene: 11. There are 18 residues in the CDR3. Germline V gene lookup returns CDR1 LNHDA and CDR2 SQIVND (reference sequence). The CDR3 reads CASSPGTSAPGSYNEQFF. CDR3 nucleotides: TGTGCCAGTAGTCCCGGGACTAGCGCCCCGGGGTCCTACAATGAGCAGTTCTTC.

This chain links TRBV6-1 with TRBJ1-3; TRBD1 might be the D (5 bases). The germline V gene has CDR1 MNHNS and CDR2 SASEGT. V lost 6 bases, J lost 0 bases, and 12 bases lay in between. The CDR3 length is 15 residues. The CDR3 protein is CASSTRGPSGNTIYF. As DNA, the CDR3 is TGTGCCAGCAGCACTAGGGGCCCCTCTGGAAACACCATATATTTT.

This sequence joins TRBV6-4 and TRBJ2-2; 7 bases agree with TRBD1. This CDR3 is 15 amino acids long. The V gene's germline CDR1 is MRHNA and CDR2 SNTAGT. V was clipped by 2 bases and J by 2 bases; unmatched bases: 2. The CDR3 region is CASSDNRGNTGELFF. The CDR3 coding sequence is TGTGCCAGCAGTGACAACAGGGGTAACACCGGGGAGCTGTTTTTT.

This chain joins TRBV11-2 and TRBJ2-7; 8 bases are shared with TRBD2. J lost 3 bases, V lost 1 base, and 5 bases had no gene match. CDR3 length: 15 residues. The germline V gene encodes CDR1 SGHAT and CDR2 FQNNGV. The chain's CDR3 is CASSLGGGRIYEQYF. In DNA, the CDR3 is TGTGCCAGCAGCTTAGGCGGGGGGAGAATCTACGAGCAGTACTTC.

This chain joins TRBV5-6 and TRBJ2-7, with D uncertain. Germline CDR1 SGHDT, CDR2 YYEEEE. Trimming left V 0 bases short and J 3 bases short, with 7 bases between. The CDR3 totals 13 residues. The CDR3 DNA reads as TGTGCCAGCAGCTTGGTTTTTAACTACGAGCAGTACTTC. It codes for CASSLVFNYEQYF. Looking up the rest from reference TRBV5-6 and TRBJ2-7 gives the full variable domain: DAGVTQSPTHLIKTRGQQVTLRCSPKSGHDTVSWYQQALGQGPQFIFQYYEEEERQRGNFPDRFSGHQFPNYSSELNVNALLLGDSALYLCASSLVFNYEQYFGPGTRLTVT.

The CDR3 DNA is TGTGCCAGCCGACCCGGGGGGCTAGCGGTTCTCTACAATGAGCAGTTCTTC. This encodes CASRPGGLAVLYNEQFF. V and J are TRBV7-8 and TRBJ2-1; D may be TRBD2 (7 bases). The CDR3 totals 17 residues. V lost 8 bases, J lost 3 bases, and 23 bases lay in between. The V gene's germline CDR1 is SGHVS and CDR2 FQNEAQ.

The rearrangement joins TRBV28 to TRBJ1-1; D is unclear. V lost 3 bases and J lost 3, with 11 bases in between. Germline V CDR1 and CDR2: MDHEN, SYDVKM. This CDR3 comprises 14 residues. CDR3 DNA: TGTGCCAGCAGTTTGTACAGAGATCACACTGAAGCTTTCTTT. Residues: CASSLYRDHTEAFF.

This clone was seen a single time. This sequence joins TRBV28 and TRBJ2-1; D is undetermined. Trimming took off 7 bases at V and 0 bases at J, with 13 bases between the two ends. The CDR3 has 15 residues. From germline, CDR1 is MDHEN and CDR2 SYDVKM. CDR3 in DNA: TGTGCCAGCATCCAGGCCCCCCACTCCTACAATGAGCAGTTCTTC. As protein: CASIQAPHSYNEQFF.

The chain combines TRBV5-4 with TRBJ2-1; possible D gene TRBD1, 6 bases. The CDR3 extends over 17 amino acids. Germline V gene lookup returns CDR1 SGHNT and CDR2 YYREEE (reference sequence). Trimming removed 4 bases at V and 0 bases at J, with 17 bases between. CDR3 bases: TGTGCCAGCAGCCCCAGGGGCGGGCGGAGCTCCTACAATGAGCAGTTCTTC. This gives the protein CASSPRGGRSSYNEQFF.